This T cell receptor (beta chain) comes out of a study of blood T cell repertoires in COVID-19. Background on the study: Acute-phase and convalescent COVID-19 samples originated in the United States, Italy and Spain.

Methods used by the authors: Amplification from reference gene primers served as the basis for estimated nucleated cell counts. Clones were read by immunoSEQ multiplex PCR, and TCRdb kept only the in-frame ones, dropping some. The V and J calls and clone size are taken from that table; D and trimming were inferred from the DNA. The table records approximately 120,000 clones, roughly four fifths of them present only once. The source is a man younger than 45 with COVID-19, enrolled during active disease. Sequencing used peripheral blood.

The CDR3 protein is CATSRLTIIGQGAGEQYF. In DNA, the CDR3 is TGTGCCACCAGCAGACTAACTATAATAGGACAGGGGGCGGGCGAGCAGTACTTC. This chain links TRBV15 with TRBJ2-7; TRBD1 matches 11 bases. CDR1 and CDR2 (germline): LNHNV, YYDKDF (reference sequence). The CDR3 runs to 18 residues. V shed 2 bases and J 6 bases; nucleotides not matched to a gene: 15.